This T cell receptor beta chain was sequenced in a study of CD4+ T cells in melanoma. Worth noting for this clone: The antigen is undetermined.

Overall study findings and caveats: Reportedly, melanoma neoantigen-specific CD4+ T cells showed varied differentiation states.

Clones were sequenced by immunoSEQ multiplex PCR, and TCRdb holds only the in-frame ones, with some missing. The repertoire holds around 100,000 clones, with roughly 90% as singletons. Germline V lookup: CDR1 SGHRS, CDR2 YFSETQ. The V segment lost 0 bases and the J segment 2 bases; nucleotides outside the gene matches: 0. The CDR3 covers 15 residues. The chain carries TRBV5-1 and TRBJ1-5, with TRBD1 matching over 9 bases. The origin of this receptor is a human donor with melanoma. The material sequenced was peripheral blood. CDR3 coding DNA: TGCGCCAGCAGCTTGGGGGACAGGGGCAATCAGCCCCAGCATTTT. Its protein is CASSLGDRGNQPQHF.